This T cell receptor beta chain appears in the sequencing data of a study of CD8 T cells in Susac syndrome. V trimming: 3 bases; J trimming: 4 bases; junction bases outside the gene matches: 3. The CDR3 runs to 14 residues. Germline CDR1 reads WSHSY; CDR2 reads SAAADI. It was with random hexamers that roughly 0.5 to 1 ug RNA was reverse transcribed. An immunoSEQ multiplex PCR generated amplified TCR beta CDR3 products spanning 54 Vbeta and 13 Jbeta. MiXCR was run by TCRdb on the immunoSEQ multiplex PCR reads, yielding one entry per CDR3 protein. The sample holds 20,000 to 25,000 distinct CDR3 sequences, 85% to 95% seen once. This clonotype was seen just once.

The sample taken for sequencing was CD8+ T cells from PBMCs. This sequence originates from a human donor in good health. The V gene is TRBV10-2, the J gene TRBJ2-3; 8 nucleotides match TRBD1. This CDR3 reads CASSEPGQADTQYF. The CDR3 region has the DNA TGCGCCAGCAGTGAACCGGGACAGGCAGATACGCAGTATTTT.